A selection of T cell receptor beta chains follows, all from one sample in a study of cytomegalovirus exposure and HLA in healthy donors. Measured with immunoSEQ multiplex PCR; TCRdb has only the in-frame clones, and not every one. The sample lists some 200,000 clones; roughly three quarters were seen once. The sequenced sample was PBMCs. These receptors were taken from a man between 50 and 59 years old in good health and CMV-seronegative. The CDR3 runs from the conserved cysteine through the conserved F or W. The order of the fields is D gene, V gene, clone size, J gene, CDR3 DNA, CDR3 protein. A D gene is named only where the DNA matches it firmly. For some rows the clone size is stated as once, few or many, or as a class when expanded; others skip it.

d_call: NA
v_call: TRBV5-4
clone_size: NA
j_call: TRBJ2-5
cdr3_nt: TGTGCCAGCAGCCGGACGGCAGGGGAACGTAAAGAGACCCAGTACTTC
cdr3_aa: CASSRTAGERKETQYF

d_call: NA
v_call: TRBV29-1
clone_size: NA
j_call: TRBJ1-1
cdr3_nt: TGCAGCGTTGTAGGACATTCCATGAACACTGAAGCTTTCTTT
cdr3_aa: CSVVGHSMNTEAFF

d_call: NA
v_call: TRBV4-1
clone_size: once
j_call: TRBJ2-5
cdr3_nt: TGCGCCAGCAGCCAAGATTCCCCAGCGAACTACCAAGAGACCCAGTACTTC
cdr3_aa: CASSQDSPANYQETQYF

d_call: NA
v_call: TRBV9
clone_size: NA
j_call: TRBJ2-2
cdr3_nt: TGTGCCAGCAGCGTCCTCCCGGGAGGGGAGCTGTTTTTT
cdr3_aa: CASSVLPGGELFF

d_call: NA
v_call: TRBV10-1
clone_size: NA
j_call: TRBJ2-7
cdr3_nt: TGCGCCAGCAGTGAGTCGCGGGGTTTCTACGAGCAGTACTTC
cdr3_aa: CASSESRGFYEQYF

d_call: NA
v_call: TRBV27
clone_size: NA
j_call: TRBJ2-3
cdr3_nt: TGTGCCAGCAGTTTGGCGGCGGGCCCCCGGGAATATTTT
cdr3_aa: CASSLAAGPREYF

d_call: TRBD1
v_call: TRBV7-2
clone_size: NA
j_call: TRBJ2-5
cdr3_nt: TGTGCCAGCAGCTCCCCGACAGGGGAAGAGACCCAGTACTTC
cdr3_aa: CASSSPTGEETQYF

d_call: NA
v_call: TRBV28
clone_size: few
j_call: TRBJ2-5
cdr3_nt: TGTGCCAGCAGTTTACGCCAAGAGACCCAGTACTTC
cdr3_aa: CASSLRQETQYF

d_call: NA
v_call: TRBV9
clone_size: NA
j_call: TRBJ2-7
cdr3_nt: TGTGCCAGCAGCGTAGAGCCCTTCTCCTACGAGCAGTACTTC
cdr3_aa: CASSVEPFSYEQYF

d_call: TRBD1
v_call: TRBV7-3
clone_size: few
j_call: TRBJ1-5
cdr3_nt: TGTGCCAGCAGCCTGGACAGGGGGGGGAATCAGCCCCAGCATTTT
cdr3_aa: CASSLDRGGNQPQHF

d_call: NA
v_call: TRBV9
clone_size: few
j_call: TRBJ2-7
cdr3_nt: TGTGCCAGCAGCGTAGACCTAGCAGGCGAGCAGTACTTC
cdr3_aa: CASSVDLAGEQYF

d_call: TRBD1
v_call: TRBV6-6
clone_size: NA
j_call: TRBJ1-5
cdr3_nt: TGTGCCAGCAGTCCCTTAGACAGGGGCAATCAGCCCCAGCATTTT
cdr3_aa: CASSPLDRGNQPQHF

d_call: TRBD2
v_call: TRBV7-3
clone_size: few
j_call: TRBJ2-5
cdr3_nt: TGTGCCAGCAGCTTAGGGACTAGCGGGTTCCAAGAGACCCAGTACTTC
cdr3_aa: CASSLGTSGFQETQYF

d_call: TRBD2
v_call: TRBV6-1
clone_size: NA
j_call: TRBJ2-5
cdr3_nt: TGTGCCAGCAGTGATGGGGGGGTCGGAGAGACCCAGTACTTC
cdr3_aa: CASSDGGVGETQYF

d_call: TRBD2
v_call: TRBV5-1
clone_size: NA
j_call: TRBJ2-7
cdr3_nt: TGCGCCAGCAGCTTGGCCGGGAGGTTTGAGCAGTACTTC
cdr3_aa: CASSLAGRFEQYF

d_call: TRBD2
v_call: TRBV13
clone_size: NA
j_call: TRBJ2-1
cdr3_nt: TGTGCCAGCAGCTTAGGCGGGAGGGCCTACAATGAGCAGTTCTTC
cdr3_aa: CASSLGGRAYNEQFF

d_call: NA
v_call: TRBV6-5
clone_size: NA
j_call: TRBJ1-1
cdr3_nt: TGTGCCAGCAGTAAACAGGGAATGAACACTGAAGCTTTCTTT
cdr3_aa: CASSKQGMNTEAFF

d_call: TRBD2
v_call: TRBV30
clone_size: NA
j_call: TRBJ2-3
cdr3_nt: TGTGCCTGGAGTGTAGGAGCGGGAGGATTTGCTACAGATACGCAGTATTTT
cdr3_aa: CAWSVGAGGFATDTQYF

d_call: NA
v_call: TRBV5-1
clone_size: NA
j_call: TRBJ1-3
cdr3_nt: TGCGCCAGCAGCTTGTCCCCCGGGACAAGTGGAAACACCATATATTTT
cdr3_aa: CASSLSPGTSGNTIYF

d_call: NA
v_call: TRBV19
clone_size: NA
j_call: TRBJ2-1
cdr3_nt: TGTGCCAGTGCCACTGAGGATGAGCAGTTCTTC
cdr3_aa: CASATEDEQFF

d_call: TRBD1
v_call: TRBV5-6
clone_size: NA
j_call: TRBJ2-7
cdr3_nt: TGTGCCAGCAGCTTGGGCCAGGGGGCCCACGAGCAGTACTTC
cdr3_aa: CASSLGQGAHEQYF

d_call: NA
v_call: TRBV7-3
clone_size: NA
j_call: TRBJ1-1
cdr3_nt: TGTGCCAGCAGCTTCGGTTCCTCATCGAACACTGAAGCTTTCTTT
cdr3_aa: CASSFGSSSNTEAFF

d_call: TRBD1
v_call: TRBV25-1
clone_size: NA
j_call: TRBJ1-5
cdr3_nt: TGTGCCAGCAGTGGGACAGGACTTGGTCAGCCCCAGCATTTT
cdr3_aa: CASSGTGLGQPQHF

d_call: NA
v_call: TRBV30
clone_size: NA
j_call: TRBJ1-4
cdr3_nt: TGTGTCTGGAGTTTCAGACACGCAACTAATGAAAAACTGTTTTTT
cdr3_aa: CVWSFRHATNEKLFF

d_call: NA
v_call: TRBV27
clone_size: NA
j_call: TRBJ2-1
cdr3_nt: TGTGCCAGCAGAGGAATTGCAGGGTTAAATGAGCAGTTCTTC
cdr3_aa: CASRGIAGLNEQFF

d_call: TRBD1
v_call: TRBV19
clone_size: NA
j_call: TRBJ2-7
cdr3_nt: TGTGCCGTCGGGACAGGGGTATTCGAGCAGTACTTC
cdr3_aa: CAVGTGVFEQYF

d_call: TRBD2
v_call: TRBV7-9
clone_size: NA
j_call: TRBJ2-7
cdr3_nt: TGTGCCAGCAGCCTTGGGCGGGGGGAGCAGTACTTC
cdr3_aa: CASSLGRGEQYF

d_call: NA
v_call: TRBV6-5
clone_size: NA
j_call: TRBJ1-5
cdr3_nt: TGTGCCAGCAGACTTGCGGGGTTGGGCAATCAGCCCCAGCATTTT
cdr3_aa: CASRLAGLGNQPQHF

d_call: TRBD2
v_call: TRBV11-3
clone_size: NA
j_call: TRBJ2-7
cdr3_nt: TGTGCCAGCAGCTTGGGGACTAGCGGGAGTAGGGACGAGCAGTACTTC
cdr3_aa: CASSLGTSGSRDEQYF

d_call: TRBD2
v_call: TRBV18
clone_size: NA
j_call: TRBJ2-1
cdr3_nt: TGTGCCAGCTCACCGCTAGCGGGAGGAGGGAATGAGCAGTTCTTC
cdr3_aa: CASSPLAGGGNEQFF

d_call: TRBD1
v_call: TRBV5-1
clone_size: NA
j_call: TRBJ2-7
cdr3_nt: TGCGCCAGCAGCCCGATCGGGACAGATTCCTACGAGCAGTACTTC
cdr3_aa: CASSPIGTDSYEQYF

d_call: NA
v_call: TRBV15
clone_size: few
j_call: TRBJ2-7
cdr3_nt: TGTGCCACCAGCAGAGAGTCGATAGCGGAGTCCTACGAGCAGTACTTC
cdr3_aa: CATSRESIAESYEQYF

d_call: TRBD2
v_call: TRBV2
clone_size: once
j_call: TRBJ2-2
cdr3_nt: TGTGCCAGCATTCTAGCGGGCAACACCGGGGAGCTGTTTTTT
cdr3_aa: CASILAGNTGELFF

d_call: TRBD1
v_call: TRBV5-1
clone_size: NA
j_call: TRBJ1-1
cdr3_nt: TGCGCCAGCAGCTTGGTTGGACAGGGGGCTTTAGGGACTGAAGCTTTCTTT
cdr3_aa: CASSLVGQGALGTEAFF

d_call: NA
v_call: TRBV27
clone_size: NA
j_call: TRBJ2-7
cdr3_nt: TGTGCCAGCAGTTTAATACAGGCCTCCTACGAGCAGTACTTC
cdr3_aa: CASSLIQASYEQYF

d_call: NA
v_call: TRBV6-5
clone_size: NA
j_call: TRBJ2-2
cdr3_nt: TGTGCCAGCAGTTACCAGGGTGTCCAAGGCGGGGAGCTGTTTTTT
cdr3_aa: CASSYQGVQGGELFF